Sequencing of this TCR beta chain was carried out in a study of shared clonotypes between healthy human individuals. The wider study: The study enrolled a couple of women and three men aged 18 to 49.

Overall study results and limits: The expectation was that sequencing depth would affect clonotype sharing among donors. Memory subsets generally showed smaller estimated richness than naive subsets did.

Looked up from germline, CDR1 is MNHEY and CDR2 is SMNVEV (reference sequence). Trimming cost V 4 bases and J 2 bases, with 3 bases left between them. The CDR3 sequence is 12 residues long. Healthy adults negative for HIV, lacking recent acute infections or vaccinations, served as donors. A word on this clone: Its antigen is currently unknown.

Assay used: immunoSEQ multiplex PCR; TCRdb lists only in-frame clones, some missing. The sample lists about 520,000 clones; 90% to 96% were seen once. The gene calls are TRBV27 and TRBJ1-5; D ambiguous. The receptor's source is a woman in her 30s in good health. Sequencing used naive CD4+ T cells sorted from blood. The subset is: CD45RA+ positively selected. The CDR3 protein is CASSSRNQPQHF. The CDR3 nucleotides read TGTGCCAGCAGTTCCCGCAATCAGCCCCAGCATTTT.